This entry lists 26 T cell receptor beta chains sequenced from one sample in a study of blood T cell repertoires in COVID-19. Libraries were prepared by immunoSEQ multiplex PCR; TCRdb keeps only in-frame clonotypes and omits some of them. The repertoire holds approximately 220,000 clones, with around 85% as singletons. Sequencing used peripheral blood. These receptors were obtained from a middle-aged man with acute or convalescent COVID-19.

The V gene is TRBV28, the J gene TRBJ1-5; D is undetermined. V was clipped by 2 bases and J by 4 bases, with 15 bases between them. This CDR3 has 16 amino acids. The germline gives CDR1 MDHEN, CDR2 SYDVKM. DNA of the CDR3: TGTGCCAGCAGTTTAATTTGGGAAGGAGGAAATCAGCCCCAGCATTTT. Protein: CASSLIWEGGNQPQHF.

V is TRBV5-4 and J is TRBJ1-2; D call uncertain. The V gene lost 4 bases and the J gene lost 2 bases, with 18 bases spanning the gap. The CDR3 contains 16 residues. Germline V lookup: CDR1 SGHNT, CDR2 YYREEE (reference sequence). The CDR3 coding sequence is TGTGCCAGCAGCCCCATGGGTGCGGGCGGAAACTATGGCTACACCTTC. The encoded protein is CASSPMGAGGNYGYTF.

This chain joins TRBV19 and TRBJ2-7; the match to TRBD2 covers 11 bases. Looked up from germline, CDR1 is LNHDA and CDR2 is SQIVND (reference sequence). This CDR3 comprises 16 residues. J gave up 3 bases and V 4 bases, and 8 bases lay outside the gene matches. The CDR3 DNA sequence: TGTGCCAGTAGTAAGGCCGGGACTAGCGGTAGCTACGAGCAGTACTTC. It is translated as CASSKAGTSGSYEQYF.

V gene TRBV4-1 combines with J gene TRBJ2-7; no reliable D call. V dropped 5 bases and J dropped 2 bases, with 10 bases sitting between them. This CDR3 has 13 amino acids. The germline CDR1 and CDR2 sequences are MGHRA and YSYEKL. CDR3 nucleotides: TGCGCCAGCAGCGGTAGTTTGACCTACGAGCAGTACTTC. This sequence encodes CASSGSLTYEQYF.

This clone was seen just once. The chain couples TRBV5-1 to TRBJ2-2, with a possible D match to TRBD2 (5 bases). Trimming took off 0 bases at V and 1 base at J, with 10 bases between the two ends. Germline CDR1 SGHRS, CDR2 YFSETQ. This CDR3 is 16 amino acids long. Written as DNA, the CDR3 is TGCGCCAGCAGCTTGGACGGGGAAAAGAACACCGGGGAGCTGTTTTTT. Its protein product is CASSLDGEKNTGELFF.

The gene calls are TRBV28 and TRBJ2-7; no clear D gene. There are 12 residues in the CDR3. CDR1 is MDHEN, CDR2 SYDVKM, per germline. Between the trimmed V and J ends, which lost 5 bases and 0 bases, there was a span of 5 bases. CDR3 residues: CASSPSSYEQYF. The CDR3 DNA is TGTGCCAGCAGTCCTAGCTCCTACGAGCAGTACTTC.

This chain connects TRBV3-1 (or the pseudogene TRBV3-2) to TRBJ2-3, with TRBD1 identical over 9 bases. Germline V gene sequence: CDR1 LGHDT, CDR2 YNNKEL (reference sequence). V lost 3 bases, J lost 3 bases, and 4 bases stayed unmatched. CDR3 size: 15 residues. The CDR3 sequence: CASSQGGQGTDTQYF. In nucleotides, the CDR3 is TGTGCCAGCAGCCAGGGGGGACAGGGAACAGATACGCAGTATTTT.

The chain is built from TRBV27 and TRBJ1-1; D is unresolved. Germline V lookup: CDR1 MNHEY, CDR2 SMNVEV (reference sequence). V was pared by 3 bases and J by 1 base, with 9 bases between. This CDR3 has 14 residues. The CDR3 nucleotides read TGTGCCAGCAGTTTTGGTAACAGGAACACTGAAGCTTTCTTT. Encoded protein: CASSFGNRNTEAFF.

This clone has a single count. This chain joins TRBV19 and TRBJ2-2; D ambiguous. Germline CDR1 is LNHDA and CDR2 is SQIVND (reference sequence). This CDR3 has 14 residues. V was pared by 3 bases and J by 6 bases, with 11 bases between. The CDR3 here is CASSIFESAGELFF. DNA of the CDR3: TGTGCCAGTAGTATTTTTGAGAGTGCCGGGGAGCTGTTTTTT.

The chain joins TRBV19 to TRBJ1-5, with 9 bases fitting TRBD1. V lost 6 bases to trimming and J lost 4 bases; unmatched junction nucleotides: 10. The CDR3 length is 16 residues. Looked up from germline, CDR1 is LNHDA and CDR2 is SQIVND (reference sequence). The CDR3 region is CASSAGTGLENQPQHF. CDR3 in DNA: TGTGCCAGTAGCGCCGGGACAGGGTTAGAAAATCAGCCCCAGCATTTT.

The chain has TRBV7-9 and TRBJ2-1, with D possibly being TRBD2 (6 bases). V was cut by 4 bases and J by 2 bases, with 18 bases left in between. CDR3 size: 17 residues. Germline V lookup: CDR1 SEHNR, CDR2 FQNEAQ (reference sequence). As DNA, the CDR3 is TGTGCCAGCAGCTCCACAACGAGTAGCGGAACCTACAATGAGCAGTTCTTC. Residues: CASSSTTSSGTYNEQFF.

This chain joins TRBV7-2 and TRBJ2-5; TRBD1 might be the D (7 bases). V lost 1 base, J lost 5 bases, and 14 bases lay in between. This CDR3 has 15 amino acids. The germline V gene encodes CDR1 SGHTA and CDR2 FQGNSA. The CDR3 DNA sequence: TGTGCCAGCAGCTTAGGTGGAGGGGGCCGCGAGACCCAGTACTTC. It specifies CASSLGGGGRETQYF.

The chain combines TRBV6-2 or TRBV6-3 with TRBJ2-2, with 9 bases lining up with TRBD1. CDR1 and CDR2 (germline): MNHEY, SVGEGT. Trimming took 5 bases from V and 3 from J; bases not matched to a gene: 1. This CDR3 region has 14 residues. The CDR3 protein is CASSRTGDTGELFF. DNA of the CDR3: TGTGCCAGCAGTAGGACAGGGGACACCGGGGAGCTGTTTTTT.

The genes are TRBV28 and TRBJ1-2; no reliable D call. CDR1 MDHEN and CDR2 SYDVKM come from the germline V gene. The CDR3 spans 13 residues. V was trimmed by 6 bases and J by 4 bases, leaving 12 bases between them. The CDR3 protein is CASSAARIYGYTF. CDR3 nucleotides: TGTGCCAGCAGCGCGGCCCGGATCTATGGCTACACCTTC.

V usage is TRBV19 and J usage is TRBJ2-3; 9 nucleotides align to TRBD2. Germline CDR1 LNHDA, CDR2 SQIVND (reference sequence). The trim removed 3 bases at V and 3 bases at J, leaving 13 bases unmatched. This CDR3 has 18 amino acids. This CDR3 reads CASSMRSAGGPVTDTQYF. CDR3 nucleotides: TGTGCCAGTAGTATGAGGTCGGCGGGAGGGCCTGTAACAGATACGCAGTATTTT. Variable domain in full (rest from reference TRBV19 and TRBJ2-3): DGGITQSPKYLFRKEGQNVTLSCEQNLNHDAMYWYRQDPGQGLRLIYYSQIVNDFQKGDIAEGYSVSREKKESFPLTVTSAQKNPTAFYLCASSMRSAGGPVTDTQYFGPGTRLTVL.

The chain combines TRBV19 with TRBJ2-1, with TRBD2 identical over 9 bases. Germline assignment: CDR1 LNHDA and CDR2 SQIVND (reference sequence). This CDR3 region has 14 residues. V lost 4 bases to trimming and J lost 4 bases; unmatched junction nucleotides: 2. CDR3 bases: TGTGCCAGTAGTACCCTAGCGGGGTACAATGAGCAGTTCTTC. Protein product: CASSTLAGYNEQFF.

The chain carries TRBV7-2 and TRBJ2-5, with TRBD2 matching over 8 bases. This CDR3 spans 17 amino acids. CDR1 and CDR2 (germline): SGHTA, FQGNSA. Germline trimming cut 4 bases from V and 5 bases from J; bases unmatched to any gene: 15. DNA of the CDR3: TGTGCCAGCAGCTATAATGCAGCGCGGGGGGCCACGGAGACCCAGTACTTC. Translating gives CASSYNAARGATETQYF. The full variable domain, with the rest looked up from reference TRBV7-2 and TRBJ2-5, is GAGVSQSPSNKVTEKGKDVELRCDPISGHTALYWYRQSLGQGLEFLIYFQGNSAPDKSGLPSDRFSAERTGGSVSTLTIQRTQQEDSAVYLCASSYNAARGATETQYFGPGTRLLVL.

This clone was seen only once. V and J are TRBV15 and TRBJ1-5; perhaps TRBD1 as D (6 bases). The CDR3 contains 15 residues. Per germline, CDR1 LNHNV and CDR2 YYDKDF (reference sequence). The V and J ends lost 0 bases and 7 bases respectively, with 13 bases between them. The CDR3 loop is CATSRDRGARQPQHF. The CDR3 DNA follows: TGTGCCACCAGCAGAGATCGGGGGGCAAGGCAGCCCCAGCATTTT.

The rearrangement links TRBV28 to TRBJ2-7; 8 bases map to TRBD1. Germline V lookup: CDR1 MDHEN, CDR2 SYDVKM. V lost 3 bases to trimming and J lost 7 bases; unmatched junction nucleotides: 8. The CDR3 extends over 14 amino acids. As DNA, the CDR3 is TGTGCCAGCAGTTTTTGGCAGGGGGCCTGGGAGCAGTACTTC. The encoded protein is CASSFWQGAWEQYF.

The chain recombines TRBV5-8 with TRBJ1-2; 8 nucleotides agree with TRBD1. J was trimmed by 8 bases and V by 4 bases; bases with no gene match: 16. CDR1 is SGHTS and CDR2 is YDEGEE in the germline V gene. This CDR3 contains 16 residues. CDR3 sequence (DNA): TGTGCCAGCAGCCGCGGACAGGGAGGCTTGCGGGGCGGCTACACCTTC. This translates into CASSRGQGGLRGGYTF. Full variable domain (remainder filled in from reference TRBV5-8 and TRBJ1-2): EAGVTQSPTHLIKTRGQQATLRCSPISGHTSVYWYQQALGLGLQFLLWYDEGEERNRGNFPPRFSGRQFPNYSSELNVNALELEDSALYLCASSRGQGGLRGGYTFGSGTRLTVV.

This clone was seen just once. This chain connects TRBV7-2 to TRBJ2-1; a weak D match, TRBD1 (6 bases). Looked up from germline, CDR1 is SGHTA and CDR2 is FQGNSA. V was clipped by 5 bases and J by 4 bases, with 18 bases between them. The CDR3 contains 16 residues. For the CDR3, the DNA is TGTGCCAGCAGCCCCCTCAGGGGCACAAAGTACAATGAGCAGTTCTTC. It encodes CASSPLRGTKYNEQFF.

The chain uses TRBV28 and TRBJ2-2; 14 bases agree with TRBD2. The CDR3 loop spans 17 amino acids. Germline values: CDR1 MDHEN, CDR2 SYDVKM. J lost 7 bases, V lost 0 bases, and 4 bases had no gene match. Here the CDR3 DNA reads TGTGCCAGCAGTTTATGGGGACTAGCGGGAGTGGGCGGGGAGCTGTTTTTT. Protein sequence: CASSLWGLAGVGGELFF.

The chain combines TRBV3-1 (or the pseudogene TRBV3-2) with TRBJ2-7, with a weak D call TRBD1 (6 bases). Germline V CDR1 and CDR2: LGHDT, YNNKEL (reference sequence). CDR3 length: 15 residues. Trimming left V 7 bases short and J 4 bases short, with 20 bases between. CDR3 DNA: TGTGCCAGCACCCATTCTCAGGGGCACTGTTACGAGCAGTACTTC. Its translation is CASTHSQGHCYEQYF.

The chain is built from TRBV24-1 and TRBJ2-1; D is unclear. CDR3 size: 13 residues. The germline V and J ends were trimmed by 3 bases and 2 bases, with 4 bases remaining between them. CDR1 KGHDR and CDR2 SFDVKD come from the germline V gene. The DNA of the CDR3 is TGTGCCACCAGTGATAGAGCCTACAATGAGCAGTTCTTC. Protein sequence: CATSDRAYNEQFF.

The CDR3 DNA reads TGTGCCAGCAGTGACCGGGGGCTCGGGGGGGTTCTGAATACGCAGTATTTT. Protein sequence: CASSDRGLGGVLNTQYF. J is TRBJ2-3 and V is TRBV6-1; TRBD2 aligns across 8 bases. The CDR3 sequence is 17 residues long. V was pared by 3 bases and J by 7 bases, with 15 bases of the junction left unmatched. CDR1 and CDR2 (germline): MNHNS, SASEGT.

This chain joins TRBV28 and TRBJ2-7; weak D call: TRBD1 (6 bases). V dropped 4 bases and J dropped 5 bases, with 15 bases sitting between them. The length of the CDR3 is 14 residues. Germline assignment: CDR1 MDHEN and CDR2 SYDVKM. CDR3 DNA: TGTGCCAGCAGTTCGGCCCAGGGGATCCACGAGCAGTACTTC. Translation: CASSSAQGIHEQYF.